This passage covers 14 T cell receptor beta chains from one sample sequenced in a study of T cell responses to AZD1222 COVID-19 vaccine. Profiled with immunoSEQ multiplex PCR; TCRdb holds only in-frame clones, not every one. The sample contains about 50,000 clones, approximately 80% of which appear only once. Sequences were derived from peripheral blood, sampled 28 days after the second AZD1222 dose. The receptors come from an adult who received the AZD1222 COVID-19 vaccine.

The genes are TRBV6-5 and TRBJ1-5, with D unclear. This CDR3 contains 13 residues. Trimming pared 6 bases from V and 3 bases from J, leaving 9 bases between. The germline V gene has CDR1 MNHEY and CDR2 SVGAGI. Here the CDR3 reads CASSPLHNQPQHF. The CDR3, as DNA: TGTGCCAGCAGCCCCCTCCACAATCAGCCCCAGCATTTT.

The sample holds a few counts of this clone. The V gene is TRBV2, the J gene TRBJ1-6; 8 nucleotides agree with TRBD1. CDR1 and CDR2 (germline): SNHLY, FYNNEI. The CDR3 length is 14 residues. The junction had 8 bases not matched to a gene; V was cut back by 7 bases and J by 9 bases. CDR3: CASKSGQGGSPLHF. The CDR3 bases are TGTGCCAGCAAATCCGGACAGGGTGGTTCACCCCTCCACTTT.

The chain carries TRBV7-8 and TRBJ1-3; D perhaps matches TRBD1 (5 bases). This CDR3 contains 16 residues. Germline CDR1 is SGHVS and CDR2 is FQNEAQ. The V gene lost 1 base and the J gene lost 1 base, with 11 bases spanning the gap. The CDR3 region is CASSLVRGESGNTIYF. CDR3 DNA: TGTGCCAGCAGCTTAGTCCGGGGGGAATCTGGAAACACCATATATTTT. Complete variable domain (other parts from reference TRBV7-8 and TRBJ1-3): GAGVSQSPRYKVAKRGQDVALRCDPISGHVSLFWYQQALGQGPEFLTYFQNEAQLDKSGLPSDRFFAERPEGSVSTLKIQRTQQEDSAVYLCASSLVRGESGNTIYFGEGSWLTVV.

A few counts support this clone. The chain carries TRBV7-8 and TRBJ1-2; 7 positions match TRBD1. V was clipped by 3 bases and J by 3 bases; unmatched bases: 4. Germline assignment: CDR1 SGHVS and CDR2 FQNEAQ. This CDR3 comprises 14 residues. This chain's CDR3 is CASSFETGDYGYTF. CDR3 nucleotides: TGTGCCAGCAGCTTCGAAACAGGGGACTATGGCTACACCTTC.

This rearrangement joins TRBV6-5 to TRBJ2-1; 13 bases map to TRBD2. The CDR3 length is 15 residues. V trimming: 6 bases; J trimming: 8 bases; junction bases outside the gene matches: 7. The germline gives CDR1 MNHEY, CDR2 SVGAGI. CDR3 region: CASSPGLAGVYEQFF. As DNA, the CDR3 is TGTGCCAGCAGCCCCGGACTAGCGGGAGTCTATGAGCAGTTCTTC.

The rearrangement joins TRBV29-1 to TRBJ2-1; TRBD2 matches 10 bases. The ends lost 6 bases at V and 6 bases at J; junction bases unmatched: 8. Germline assignment: CDR1 SQVTM and CDR2 ANQGSEA. This CDR3 has 14 amino acids. The CDR3 sequence is CSVGLAGAGNEQFF. CDR3 nucleotide sequence: TGCAGCGTGGGCCTAGCGGGGGCCGGCAATGAGCAGTTCTTC.

V usage is TRBV3-1 (or the pseudogene TRBV3-2) and J usage is TRBJ2-7; 7 bases agree with TRBD1. The V segment lost 5 bases and the J segment 1 base; nucleotides outside the gene matches: 17. The germline gives CDR1 LGHDT, CDR2 YNNKEL (reference sequence). The CDR3 has 18 residues. The CDR3 nucleotides read TGTGCCAGCAGCGAGTTTGTTTCTCTCCGGGGACAGTCCTACGAGCAGTACTTC. This codes for CASSEFVSLRGQSYEQYF.

The chain has TRBV9 and TRBJ2-1, with 8 bases aligning to TRBD1. Trimming cost V 4 bases and J 0 bases; bases outside gene matches: 6. The germline V gene has CDR1 SGDLS and CDR2 YYNGEE. The CDR3 contains 16 residues. The CDR3 here is CASSLTGAFSYNEQFF. In DNA form, the CDR3 reads TGTGCCAGCAGCCTGACAGGGGCGTTCTCCTACAATGAGCAGTTCTTC.

The chain links TRBV6-1 to TRBJ1-6, with D perhaps TRBD1 (5 bases). Trimming shortened V by 2 bases and J by 6 bases, and 11 bases separated the two germline ends. This CDR3 is 15 amino acids long. Germline V CDR1 and CDR2: MNHNS, SASEGT. CDR3 nucleotide sequence: TGTGCCAGCAGTGAATCACGGGGGATTAATTCACCCCTCCACTTT. Translation gives CASSESRGINSPLHF.

The CDR3 region has the DNA TGCAGCGTGAGGACGGGGAACACTGAAGCTTTCTTT. It yields the protein CSVRTGNTEAFF. The chain employs TRBV29-1 and TRBJ1-1; D gene uncertain. V was cut by 6 bases and J by 1 base, with 9 bases left in between. The CDR3 totals 12 residues. Looked up from germline, CDR1 is SQVTM and CDR2 is ANQGSEA. The full variable domain, with the rest looked up from reference TRBV29-1 and TRBJ1-1, is SAVISQKPSRDICQRGTSLTIQCQVDSQVTMMFWYRQQPGQSLTLIATANQGSEATYESGFVIDKFPISRPNLTFSTLTVSNMSPEDSSIYLCSVRTGNTEAFFGQGTRLTVV.

This clone was counted only a few times. This chain joins TRBV7-2 and TRBJ1-6; TRBD1 aligns across 9 bases. Per germline, CDR1 SGHTA and CDR2 FQGNSA. CDR3 length: 15 amino acids. Trimming took 5 bases from V and 4 from J; bases not matched to a gene: 3. The CDR3 bases are TGTGCCAGCAGCACCGGGACAGGGTATAATTCACCCCTCCACTTT. Protein: CASSTGTGYNSPLHF.

The table lists this clone with a count of one. The chain recombines TRBV6-2 or TRBV6-3 with TRBJ2-7, with 7 positions matching TRBD1. The CDR3 length is 15 residues. V trimming: 2 bases; J trimming: 3 bases; junction bases outside the gene matches: 7. Germline values: CDR1 MNHEY, CDR2 SVGEGT. The CDR3 DNA sequence: TGTGCCAGCAGTTACGGGACAGAACGCCTCTACGAGCAGTACTTC. This translates into CASSYGTERLYEQYF.

This clone was seen a handful of times. The gene calls are TRBV6-2 or TRBV6-3 and TRBJ1-5; D gene unclear. Trimming shortened V by 6 bases and J by 7 bases, and 10 bases separated the two germline ends. Germline V gene sequence: CDR1 MNHEY, CDR2 SVGEGT. The CDR3 length is 12 residues. CDR3: CASSHQEQPQHF. The CDR3 DNA is TGTGCCAGCAGCCACCAGGAGCAGCCCCAGCATTTT.

This sequence joins TRBV19 and TRBJ2-1, with 9 bases lining up with TRBD1. J gave up 2 bases and V 3 bases, and 8 bases lay outside the gene matches. Germline V gives CDR1 LNHDA, CDR2 SQIVND (reference sequence). The CDR3 sequence is 17 residues long. The CDR3 DNA is TGTGCCAGTAGTATGTACAGGGGGCGGCTCACCTACAATGAGCAGTTCTTC. As protein: CASSMYRGRLTYNEQFF.